This T cell receptor (beta chain) was profiled in a study of T-cell memory formation after mild COVID-19. Findings and limits, study-wide: Memory sampled before infection contained some responding clones, suggesting cross-reactive memory joined. Whereas later expanders leaned CD4+, clones contracting day 15 to 85 showed a balanced CD4/CD8 makeup.

This clonotype was counted a few times. Its antigen is not known. Constant-segment primers and 5'RACE yielded cDNA libraries for TCR alpha and TCR beta, each carrying sample barcodes and UMIs. TCRdb passed the 5' RACE reads through MiXCR, listing each CDR3 protein once. Here the sample spans 150,000 to 200,000 distinct CDR3 sequences, 16% being singletons. The CDR3 is 15 amino acids. Germline CDR1 reads SGHRS; CDR2 reads YFSETQ. Trimming cost V 0 bases and J 8 bases; bases outside gene matches: 7. The rearrangement links TRBV5-1 to TRBJ2-3, with TRBD1 matching 9 bases. The material sequenced was PBMCs or a T cell subset sorted from them (not recorded which). The sequence came from an adult woman who had mild COVID-19 (a few samples of this study predate the infection). Cell type and time point are not known. The CDR3 DNA is TGCGCCAGCAGCTTGGACAGGGGGCGGGCAGCTACGCAGTATTTT. This gives the protein CASSLDRGRAATQYF.